This record concerns one T cell receptor (beta chain) sequence. No antigen is known for it. TCRdb called the 5' RACE reads again in MiXCR, with one record for every CDR3 protein. The table includes some 210,000 distinct CDR3 sequences, approximately 16% detected once. The data stem from a study of T-cell memory formation after mild COVID-19. The overall study: For the most part, TCR clusters were specific to one donor.

The CDR3 sequence is 14 residues long. Germline V gene sequence: CDR1 SQVTM, CDR2 ANQGSEA. Trimming stripped 3 bases from V and 5 bases from J, with 17 bases between. The study, taken as a whole, reports: In second-wave clones peaking day 37, SARS-CoV-2 specificity remained unconfirmed.

The sequencing sample was made of PBMCs or a T cell subset sorted from them (not recorded which). The chain links TRBV29-1 to TRBJ2-7; possible D gene TRBD2, 6 bases. This TCR was recovered from an adult woman who had mild COVID-19 (a few samples of this study predate the infection). Cell type and time point are not known. CDR3 bases: TGCAGCGTTGAGGGCATTAATCGGGGGAACGAGCAGTACTTC. As protein: CSVEGINRGNEQYF.